The next 10 T cell receptor beta chains were all read from a single sample in a study of blood T cell repertoires in COVID-19. Repertoires were generated with immunoSEQ multiplex PCR, while TCRdb's copy carries only in-frame clones and drops some. The repertoire has 150,000 to 200,000 clones, roughly 88% of them found once; the top ten carry around 10%. What was sequenced was peripheral blood. The receptors shown here come from a woman aged 80 or over with acute or convalescent COVID-19.

This clone came up once. This chain joins TRBV9 and TRBJ2-3, with 10 bases aligning to TRBD2. There are 17 residues in the CDR3. Trimming at V came to 1 base and at J to 6 bases, leaving 11 bases not matched to a gene. CDR1 is SGDLS, CDR2 YYNGEE, per germline. In DNA, the CDR3 is TGTGCCAGCAGCGTATGGCTAGCGGGGGCCGGGTTGGATACGCAGTATTTT. Translation: CASSVWLAGAGLDTQYF.

This clone was found once. The genes are TRBV5-4 and TRBJ2-1; 9 bases match TRBD2. Germline V gene data show CDR1 as SGHNT and CDR2 as YYREEE (reference sequence). The CDR3 is 15 residues long. Trimming removed 7 bases from V and 0 bases from J; junction bases left unmatched: 5. Here the CDR3 DNA reads TGTGCCAGCCGCGGGAGGGGGAGCTCCTACAATGAGCAGTTCTTC. Its protein is CASRGRGSSYNEQFF. Filled out from reference TRBV5-4 and TRBJ2-1, the complete variable domain reads ETGVTQSPTHLIKTRGQQVTLRCSSQSGHNTVSWYQQALGQGPQFIFQYYREEENGRGNFPPRFSGLQFPNYSSELNVNALELDDSALYLCASRGRGSSYNEQFFGPGTRLTVL.

J is TRBJ2-7 and V is TRBV12-3 or TRBV12-4; TRBD1 aligns across 7 bases. CDR3 length: 13 residues. J was trimmed by 6 bases and V by 6 bases; bases with no gene match: 8. The CDR3 DNA follows: TGTGCCAGCAGACCCACGACAGGGCGCGAGCAGTACTTC. Amino acid sequence: CASRPTTGREQYF.

The chain combines TRBV27 with TRBJ1-2; 7 nucleotides match TRBD1. CDR1 is MNHEY, CDR2 SMNVEV, per germline (reference sequence). With V trimmed by 7 bases and J by 4 bases, 6 bases remained unmatched. The CDR3 is 13 residues long. Written as DNA, the CDR3 is TGTGCCAGCAAACCGACAGGGAGCTATGGCTACACCTTC. It encodes CASKPTGSYGYTF.

This clone has only one observation. The chain couples TRBV10-3 to TRBJ2-3; 13 bases line up with TRBD2. Germline loops: CDR1 ENHRY, CDR2 SYGVKD. Unmatched junction bases numbered 5, after V lost 6 bases and J lost 2 bases. The CDR3 sequence is 16 residues long. The CDR3 sequence is CAIRLLAGGTTDTQYF. In DNA, the CDR3 is TGTGCCATCAGACTACTAGCGGGGGGGACCACAGATACGCAGTATTTT.

The V call is TRBV10-2, the J call TRBJ2-1; 13 bases line up with TRBD2. With 6 bases clipped from V and 7 bases from J, the junction kept 6 bases outside the gene matches. This CDR3 comprises 15 residues. Germline V gene sequence: CDR1 WSHSY, CDR2 SAAADI. DNA for the CDR3: TGCGCCAGCAGCGTAACTAGCGGGAGGGGTAATGAGCAGTTCTTC. Residues: CASSVTSGRGNEQFF.

This clone was counted a few times. This rearrangement joins TRBV6-5 to TRBJ1-2, with 7 bases aligning to TRBD1. V was pared by 7 bases and J by 7 bases, with 9 bases of the junction left unmatched. The CDR3 length is 13 residues. The V gene's germline CDR1 is MNHEY and CDR2 SVGAGI. The CDR3: CASMTTGDRGYTF. Written as DNA, the CDR3 is TGTGCCAGCATGACCACAGGGGACCGTGGCTACACCTTC.

The gene calls are TRBV6-5 and TRBJ2-7; the match to TRBD2 covers 9 bases. The length of the CDR3 is 16 residues. After removal of 4 bases from V and 2 bases from J, the junction contained 9 bases not matched to a gene. In germline, CDR1 is MNHEY, CDR2 SVGAGI. CDR3 amino acids: CASSFQREAPPYEQYF. The CDR3 nucleotides read TGTGCCAGCAGTTTCCAGCGGGAGGCCCCCCCCTACGAGCAGTACTTC.

J is TRBJ1-2 and V is TRBV9; a weak D match, TRBD1 (5 bases). The ends were cut back, 3 bases at V and 3 bases at J, with 15 bases in the middle. CDR1 is SGDLS and CDR2 is YYNGEE in the germline V gene. CDR3 length: 15 amino acids. CDR3 DNA: TGTGCCAGCAGCGCCTGGGGGGTTTTTGACTATGGCTACACCTTC. Its translation: CASSAWGVFDYGYTF.

The V gene is TRBV5-4, the J gene TRBJ1-4; 8 bases agree with TRBD1. Unmatched junction bases numbered 10, after V lost 4 bases and J lost 5 bases. The CDR3 has 16 amino acids. Germline-derived CDR1 and CDR2 are SGHNT and YYREEE (reference sequence). Here the CDR3 reads CASSRPTGDTNEKLFF. The DNA for the CDR3 is TGTGCCAGCAGCCGACCGACAGGGGACACCAATGAAAAACTGTTTTTT.